The next 26 T cell receptor beta chains were all read from a single sample in a study of cytomegalovirus exposure and HLA in healthy donors. PCR primers comprised 60 Vbeta and 13 Jbeta primers. Sequencing was performed with immunoSEQ multiplex PCR; in TCRdb, only in-frame clones are kept and a portion is missing. The sample totals roughly 70,000 clones. Sequenced: PBMCs. The receptors originated from a female donor in good health and CMV-seropositive.

The chain is built from TRBV27 and TRBJ2-7, with D perhaps matching TRBD1 (5 bases). Germline V gene sequence: CDR1 MNHEY, CDR2 SMNVEV (reference sequence). The CDR3 runs 16 residues. Trimming pared 6 bases from V and 0 bases from J, leaving 18 bases between. The CDR3 region is CASRVNSNRSSYEQYF. For the CDR3, the DNA is TGTGCCAGCAGGGTGAACTCCAACAGGAGCTCCTACGAGCAGTACTTC.

This chain connects TRBV30 to TRBJ1-1, with a tentative D call TRBD1 (5 bases). Germline CDR1 reads GTSNPN; CDR2 reads SVGIG (reference sequence). Trimming took off 8 bases at V and 4 bases at J, with 14 bases between the two ends. There are 12 residues in the CDR3. CDR3 coding DNA: TGTGCCGGTGGGGGGGGTTTCACTGAAGCTTTCTTT. Encoded protein: CAGGGGFTEAFF.

This rearrangement joins TRBV5-4 to TRBJ1-1, with D maybe TRBD1 (5 bases). The germline CDR1 and CDR2 sequences are SGHNT and YYREEE (reference sequence). With 0 bases removed from V and 0 bases from J, the gap between germline ends came to 9 bases. This CDR3 has 15 amino acids. CDR3 region: CASSLVGQLNTEAFF. The CDR3 DNA reads as TGTGCCAGCAGCTTGGTTGGACAATTGAACACTGAAGCTTTCTTT. The full variable domain, with the rest looked up from reference TRBV5-4 and TRBJ1-1, is ETGVTQSPTHLIKTRGQQVTLRCSSQSGHNTVSWYQQALGQGPQFIFQYYREEENGRGNFPPRFSGLQFPNYSSELNVNALELDDSALYLCASSLVGQLNTEAFFGQGTRLTVV.

The J gene is TRBJ2-5, the V gene TRBV5-4, with 7 nucleotides matching TRBD2. Trimming cost V 5 bases and J 5 bases; bases outside gene matches: 6. The germline gives CDR1 SGHNT, CDR2 YYREEE (reference sequence). The CDR3 loop spans 13 amino acids. CDR3 nucleotide sequence: TGTGCCAGCAGGCACGGGACTACGGAGACCCAGTACTTC. Its protein product is CASRHGTTETQYF.

The chain recombines TRBV11-2 with TRBJ2-7, with 7 bases fitting TRBD1. The CDR3 covers 12 residues. V gave up 5 bases and J gave up 5 bases; unmatched junction bases: 3. Germline CDR1 reads SGHAT; CDR2 reads FQNNGV. Here the CDR3 DNA reads TGTGCCAGCAGCCCCACAGGGGACGAGCAGTACTTC. This gives the protein CASSPTGDEQYF. Using reference TRBV11-2 and TRBJ2-7 for the parts outside the CDR3, the full variable domain is EAGVAQSPRYKIIEKRQSVAFWCNPISGHATLYWYQQILGQGPKLLIQFQNNGVVDDSQLPKDRFSAERLKGVDSTLKIQPAKLEDSAVYLCASSPTGDEQYFGPGTRLTVT.

The chain employs TRBV28 and TRBJ2-7; 10 bases match TRBD2. Unmatched junction bases numbered 7, after V lost 0 bases and J lost 5 bases. This CDR3 spans 16 amino acids. In germline, CDR1 is MDHEN, CDR2 SYDVKM. The CDR3 DNA reads as TGTGCCAGCAGTTTATGGTCTAGCGGGAGACGTCACGAGCAGTACTTC. Translation gives CASSLWSSGRRHEQYF.

The chain couples TRBV9 to TRBJ1-1, with D perhaps matching TRBD1 (5 bases). Deletions cut 1 base from V and 5 bases from J, with 15 bases between. The CDR3 is 15 amino acids. CDR1 and CDR2 from the germline V gene are SGDLS and YYNGEE. The CDR3 region has the DNA TGTGCCAGCAGCGTAACAGGTCTCCTGGGGACTGAAGCTTTCTTT. Residues: CASSVTGLLGTEAFF. Full variable domain (outside the CDR3, taken from reference TRBV9 and TRBJ1-1): DSGVTQTPKHLITATGQRVTLRCSPRSGDLSVYWYQQSLDQGLQFLIQYYNGEERAKGNILERFSAQQFPDLHSELNLSSLELGDSALYFCASSVTGLLGTEAFFGQGTRLTVV.

The rearrangement uses TRBV10-2 and TRBJ1-6; no firm D call. CDR3 length equals 17 residues. V was trimmed by 0 bases and J by 2 bases, leaving 11 bases between them. The germline V gene encodes CDR1 WSHSY and CDR2 SAAADI. The CDR3 reads CASSESRVDPYNSPLHF. CDR3 DNA: TGCGCCAGCAGTGAGTCGAGGGTAGATCCCTATAATTCACCCCTCCACTTT.

The chain links TRBV18 to TRBJ1-5; D gene ambiguous. V lost 1 base and J lost 8, with 9 bases in between. The CDR3 consists of 13 residues. Germline CDR1 and CDR2: KGHSH and LQKENI. CDR3 loop: CASSPRSGEPQHF. The CDR3 region has the DNA TGTGCCAGCTCACCACGGTCCGGGGAGCCCCAGCATTTT.

This chain uses TRBV15 with TRBJ2-6; D might be TRBD2 (6 bases). Germline CDR1 and CDR2: LNHNV and YYDKDF (reference sequence). Trimming left V 4 bases short and J 1 base short, with 11 bases between. The CDR3 is 16 residues long. CDR3 sequence: CATSKGGVSGANVLTF. The CDR3 DNA reads as TGTGCCACCAGCAAAGGAGGGGTATCTGGGGCCAACGTCCTGACTTTC. Full variable domain (outside the CDR3, taken from reference TRBV15 and TRBJ2-6): DAMVIQNPRYQVTQFGKPVTLSCSQTLNHNVMYWYQQKSSQAPKLLFHYYDKDFNNEADTPDNFQSRRPNTSFCFLDIRSPGLGDTAMYLCATSKGGVSGANVLTFGAGSRLTVL.

The chain is built from TRBV5-4 and TRBJ2-3; 10 nucleotides align to TRBD2. The length of the CDR3 is 17 residues. Germline V lookup: CDR1 SGHNT, CDR2 YYREEE (reference sequence). Trimming at V came to 4 bases and at J to 0 bases, leaving 8 bases not matched to a gene. The CDR3 spells CASSERTSGYSTDTQYF. CDR3 nucleotides: TGTGCCAGCAGCGAACGGACTAGCGGCTACAGCACAGATACGCAGTATTTT.

The V gene is TRBV5-1, the J gene TRBJ2-1; 8 bases are shared with TRBD2. Unmatched junction bases numbered 7, after V lost 7 bases and J lost 4 bases. Per the germline V gene, CDR1 is SGHRS and CDR2 is YFSETQ. The CDR3 covers 14 residues. The CDR3 DNA reads TGCGCCAGCGGCATAGCGGGAACTTACAATGAGCAGTTCTTC. It translates to CASGIAGTYNEQFF.

The rearrangement joins TRBV4-3 to TRBJ1-1; D is perhaps TRBD1 (5 bases). Germline loops: CDR1 LGHNA, CDR2 YSLEER. V lost 0 bases, J lost 3 bases, and 11 bases lay in between. The length of the CDR3 is 15 residues. DNA of the CDR3: TGCGCCAGCAGCCAAGATGTCAGGGTAGACACTGAAGCTTTCTTT. Protein sequence: CASSQDVRVDTEAFF.

The rearrangement links TRBV19 to TRBJ1-1; 9 positions match TRBD1. V shed 6 bases, J shed 3 bases, and the junction held 5 bases outside the gene matches. The CDR3 sequence is 14 residues long. Per germline, CDR1 LNHDA and CDR2 SQIVND (reference sequence). The CDR3 coding sequence is TGTGCCAGTAGCAGGACAGGGGTCGACACTGAAGCTTTCTTT. As protein: CASSRTGVDTEAFF.

The genes are TRBV18 and TRBJ2-2, with 10 positions matching TRBD1. Germline trimming cut 3 bases from V and 6 bases from J; bases unmatched to any gene: 7. Per the germline V gene, CDR1 is KGHSH and CDR2 is LQKENI. The CDR3 is made up of 16 amino acids. The CDR3 nucleotides are TGTGCCAGCTCACCCGGACAGGGGGAAGTATCCGGGGAGCTGTTTTTT. Protein product: CASSPGQGEVSGELFF.

The chain couples TRBV2 to TRBJ1-5; D gene uncertain. This CDR3 contains 17 residues. Germline CDR1 is SNHLY and CDR2 is FYNNEI. V was shortened by 2 bases and J by 1 base, with 15 bases between the two germline ends. The chain's CDR3 is CASSERVGVLSNQPQHF. The CDR3 region has the DNA TGTGCCAGCAGTGAAAGGGTCGGGGTGTTAAGCAATCAGCCCCAGCATTTT. Combining the CDR3 with reference TRBV2 and TRBJ1-5 gives the whole variable domain EPEVTQTPSHQVTQMGQEVILRCVPISNHLYFYWYRQILGQKVEFLVSFYNNEISEKSEIFDDQFSVERPDGSNFTLKIRSTKLEDSAMYFCASSERVGVLSNQPQHFGDGTRLSIL.

V gene TRBV30 combines with J gene TRBJ2-1; TRBD1 aligns across 11 bases. J gave up 8 bases and V 0 bases, and 3 bases lay outside the gene matches. CDR3 length: 14 residues. Germline CDR1 and CDR2: GTSNPN and SVGIG (reference sequence). CDR3 DNA sequence: TGTGCCTGGAGTGTGGGGACAGGGGGGCATGAGCAGTTCTTC. Translating it yields CAWSVGTGGHEQFF. The full variable domain, completed using reference TRBV30 and TRBJ2-1, is SQTIHQWPATLVQPVGSPLSLECTVEGTSNPNLYWYRQAAGRGLQLLFYSVGIGQISSEVPQNLSASRPQDRQFILSSKKLLLSDSGFYLCAWSVGTGGHEQFFGPGTRLTVL.

This rearrangement joins TRBV28 to TRBJ2-2; the match to TRBD1 covers 11 bases. The length of the CDR3 is 14 residues. With 8 bases clipped from V and 7 bases from J, the junction kept 6 bases outside the gene matches. The germline V gene encodes CDR1 MDHEN and CDR2 SYDVKM. CDR3 amino acids: CASDRTGGHGELFF. The CDR3 region has the DNA TGTGCCAGCGACAGGACAGGGGGCCACGGGGAGCTGTTTTTT.

The J gene is TRBJ2-3, the V gene TRBV7-2, with a weak D call TRBD2 (6 bases). Deletions cut 5 bases from V and 4 bases from J, with 16 bases between. The CDR3 extends over 15 amino acids. Per the germline V gene, CDR1 is SGHTA and CDR2 is FQGNSA. The CDR3 protein is CASSPGGGRSDTQYF. The DNA for the CDR3 is TGTGCCAGCAGCCCTGGGGGAGGTCGCTCAGATACGCAGTATTTT.

The gene calls are TRBV28 and TRBJ1-4; D not certain. The CDR3 extends over 12 amino acids. In germline, CDR1 is MDHEN, CDR2 SYDVKM. The V gene lost 4 bases and the J gene lost 7 bases, with 7 bases spanning the gap. This chain's CDR3 is CASSSFGEKLFF. The CDR3 DNA reads TGTGCCAGCAGTTCCTTCGGTGAAAAACTGTTTTTT.

This rearrangement joins TRBV2 to TRBJ2-2; D is unclear. Between the trimmed V and J ends, which lost 6 bases and 4 bases, there was a span of 9 bases. The CDR3 is 13 amino acids. CDR1 is SNHLY, CDR2 FYNNEI, per germline. Here the CDR3 reads CASRTGSTGELFF. CDR3 sequence (DNA): TGTGCCAGCAGGACTGGTTCCACCGGGGAGCTGTTTTTT.

V usage is TRBV4-3 and J usage is TRBJ2-7, with 9 positions matching TRBD1. V lost 0 bases, J lost 4 bases, and 7 bases stayed unmatched. The CDR3 runs 16 residues. Germline CDR1 and CDR2: LGHNA and YSLEER. CDR3 sequence reads: CASSQDLDRGGYEQYF. The CDR3 bases are TGCGCCAGCAGCCAAGACCTCGACAGGGGGGGGTACGAGCAGTACTTC.

The chain carries TRBV4-3 and TRBJ2-2; D unresolved. CDR3 length equals 15 residues. Per germline, CDR1 LGHNA and CDR2 YSLEER. V was clipped by 1 base and J by 3 bases, with 9 bases between them. Written as DNA, the CDR3 is TGCGCCAGCAGCCAAGGACACCTGGACACCGGGGAGCTGTTTTTT. The encoded protein is CASSQGHLDTGELFF.

Note on this clone: Other DNA sequences in the sample encode the same CDR3. The rearrangement uses TRBV19 and TRBJ1-5; tentatively, D is TRBD1 (5 bases). The CDR3 loop spans 13 amino acids. The germline V gene has CDR1 LNHDA and CDR2 SQIVND (reference sequence). The V end lost 4 bases, the J end lost 7 bases, and 11 bases lay between the germline ends. The CDR3 sequence is CASSTRVRQPQHF. The CDR3 DNA reads as TGTGCCAGTAGTACCAGGGTCAGACAGCCCCAGCATTTT.

The CDR3 coding sequence is TGTGCCAGTAGTCGGTTAGGGACAGTCTACGAGCAGTACTTC. It yields the protein CASSRLGTVYEQYF. The V call is TRBV19, the J call TRBJ2-7; TRBD1 matches 7 bases. CDR1 is LNHDA, CDR2 SQIVND, per germline (reference sequence). The CDR3 contains 14 residues. Trimming removed 5 bases from V and 3 bases from J; junction bases left unmatched: 7.

The chain combines TRBV5-1 with TRBJ2-7; 10 nucleotides line up with TRBD1. This CDR3 is built from 15 residues. V lost 4 bases, J lost 2 bases, and 6 bases stayed unmatched. Per the germline V gene, CDR1 is SGHRS and CDR2 is YFSETQ. CDR3 bases: TGCGCCAGCAGCCCGGACAGGGGGGGACCCTACGAGCAGTACTTC. This codes for CASSPDRGGPYEQYF.